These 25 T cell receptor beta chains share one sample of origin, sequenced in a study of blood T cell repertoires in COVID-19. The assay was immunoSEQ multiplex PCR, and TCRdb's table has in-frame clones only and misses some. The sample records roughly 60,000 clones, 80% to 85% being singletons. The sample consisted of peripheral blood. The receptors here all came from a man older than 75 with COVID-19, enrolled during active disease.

CDR3 loop: CASSLAGGLSPLHF. The CDR3 nucleotides are TGTGCCAGCAGCCTGGCAGGGGGACTCTCACCCCTCCACTTT. V and J are TRBV5-5 and TRBJ1-6; 7 nucleotides line up with TRBD1. V gave up 4 bases and J gave up 10 bases; unmatched junction bases: 8. This CDR3 spans 14 amino acids. Germline loops: CDR1 SGHKS, CDR2 YYEKEE (reference sequence).

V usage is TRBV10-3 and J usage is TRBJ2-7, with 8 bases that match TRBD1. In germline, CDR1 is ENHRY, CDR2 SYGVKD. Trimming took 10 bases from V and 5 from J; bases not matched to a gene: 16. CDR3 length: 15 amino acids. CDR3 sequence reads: CATSLGQGIRNEQYV. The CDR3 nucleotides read TGTGCCACGAGTCTCGGACAGGGTATCAGAAACGAGCAGTACGTC.

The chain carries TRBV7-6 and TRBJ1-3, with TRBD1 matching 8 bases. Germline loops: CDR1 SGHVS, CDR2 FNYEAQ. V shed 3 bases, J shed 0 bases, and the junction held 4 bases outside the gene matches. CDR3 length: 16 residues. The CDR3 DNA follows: TGTGCCAGCAGCTTTAGACAGGGGAACTCTGGAAACACCATATATTTT. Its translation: CASSFRQGNSGNTIYF.

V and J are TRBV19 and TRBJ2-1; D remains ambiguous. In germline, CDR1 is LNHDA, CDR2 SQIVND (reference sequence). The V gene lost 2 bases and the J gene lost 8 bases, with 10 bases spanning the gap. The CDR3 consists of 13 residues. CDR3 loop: CASSITLSDEQFF. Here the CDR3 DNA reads TGTGCCAGTAGTATAACACTAAGCGATGAGCAGTTCTTC.

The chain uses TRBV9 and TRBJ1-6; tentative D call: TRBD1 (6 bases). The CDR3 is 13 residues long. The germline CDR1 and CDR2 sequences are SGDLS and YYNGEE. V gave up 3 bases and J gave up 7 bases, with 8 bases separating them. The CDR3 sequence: CASSGTENSPLHF. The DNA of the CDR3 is TGTGCCAGCAGCGGGACAGAGAATTCACCCCTCCACTTT.

The CDR3 bases are TGCAGCGTTGACTTCGTAGAGACCCAGTACTTC. This translates into CSVDFVETQYF. The V gene is TRBV29-1, the J gene TRBJ2-5; D is unresolved. Per germline, CDR1 SQVTM and CDR2 ANQGSEA. V lost 3 bases and J lost 4, with 6 bases in between. This CDR3 has 11 amino acids.

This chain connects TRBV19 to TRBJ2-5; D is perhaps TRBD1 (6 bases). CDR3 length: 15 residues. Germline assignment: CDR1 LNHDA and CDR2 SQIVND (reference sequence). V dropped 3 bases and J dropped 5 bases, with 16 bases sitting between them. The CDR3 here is CASSMWSGGGETQYF. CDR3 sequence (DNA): TGTGCCAGTAGTATGTGGTCTGGGGGCGGTGAGACCCAGTACTTC.

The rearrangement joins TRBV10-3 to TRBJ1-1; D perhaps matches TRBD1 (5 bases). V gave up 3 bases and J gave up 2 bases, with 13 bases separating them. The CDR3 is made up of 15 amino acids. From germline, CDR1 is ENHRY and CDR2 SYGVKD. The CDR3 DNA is TGTGCCATCAGTGACTACTCCAGGGCAAACACTGAAGCTTTCTTT. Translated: CAISDYSRANTEAFF.

In nucleotides, the CDR3 is TGTGCCAGCAGCTTAGATAGCAGACCTGAAGCTTTCTTT. As protein: CASSLDSRPEAFF. V and J are TRBV7-2 and TRBJ1-1; D not resolved. Between the trimmed V and J ends, which lost 1 base and 6 bases, there was a span of 9 bases. The CDR3 consists of 13 residues. Germline V gives CDR1 SGHTA, CDR2 FQGNSA.

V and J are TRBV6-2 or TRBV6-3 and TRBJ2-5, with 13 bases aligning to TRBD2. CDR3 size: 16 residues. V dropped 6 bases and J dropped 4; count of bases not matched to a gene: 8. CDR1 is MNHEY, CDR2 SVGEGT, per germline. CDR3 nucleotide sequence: TGTGCCAGCAGCAAACTAGCGGGAGGGCCAGGAGAGACCCAGTACTTC. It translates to CASSKLAGGPGETQYF.

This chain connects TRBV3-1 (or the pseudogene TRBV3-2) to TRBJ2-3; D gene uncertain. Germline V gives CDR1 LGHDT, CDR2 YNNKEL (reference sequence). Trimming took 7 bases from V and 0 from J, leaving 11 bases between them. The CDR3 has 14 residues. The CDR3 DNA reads TGTGCCAGCAATGTGGGCCCAAGCACAGATACGCAGTATTTT. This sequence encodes CASNVGPSTDTQYF.

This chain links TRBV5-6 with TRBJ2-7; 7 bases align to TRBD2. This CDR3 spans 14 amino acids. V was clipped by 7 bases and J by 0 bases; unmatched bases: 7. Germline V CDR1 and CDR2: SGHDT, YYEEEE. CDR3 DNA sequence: TGTGCCAGCCGACCCGGGAGGAGCTCCTACGAGCAGTACGTC. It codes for CASRPGRSSYEQYV.

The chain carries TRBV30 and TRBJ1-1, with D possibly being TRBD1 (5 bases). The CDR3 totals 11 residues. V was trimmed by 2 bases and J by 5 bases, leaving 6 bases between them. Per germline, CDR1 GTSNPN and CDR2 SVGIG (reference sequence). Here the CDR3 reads CAWSKGTEAFF. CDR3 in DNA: TGTGCCTGGAGTAAGGGGACTGAAGCTTTCTTT.

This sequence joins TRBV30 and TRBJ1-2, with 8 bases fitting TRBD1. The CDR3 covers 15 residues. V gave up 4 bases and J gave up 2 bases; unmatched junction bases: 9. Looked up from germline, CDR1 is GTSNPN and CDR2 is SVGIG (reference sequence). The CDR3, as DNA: TGTGCCTGGACCTCCGACAGGGGCCAGAACTATGGCTACACCTTC. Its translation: CAWTSDRGQNYGYTF.

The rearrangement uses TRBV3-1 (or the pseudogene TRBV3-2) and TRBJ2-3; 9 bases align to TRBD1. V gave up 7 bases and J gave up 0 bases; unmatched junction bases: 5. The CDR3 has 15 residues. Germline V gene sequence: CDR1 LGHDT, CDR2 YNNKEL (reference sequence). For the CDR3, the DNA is TGTGCCAGCACCCTAGGACAGGGGAGCACAGATACGCAGTATTTT. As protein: CASTLGQGSTDTQYF.

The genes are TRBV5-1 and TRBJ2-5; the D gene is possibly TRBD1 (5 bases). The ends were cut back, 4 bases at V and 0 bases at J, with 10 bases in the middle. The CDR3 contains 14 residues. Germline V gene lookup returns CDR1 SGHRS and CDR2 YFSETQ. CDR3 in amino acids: CASSPMTDQETQYF. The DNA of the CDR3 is TGCGCCAGCAGCCCGATGACAGACCAAGAGACCCAGTACTTC.

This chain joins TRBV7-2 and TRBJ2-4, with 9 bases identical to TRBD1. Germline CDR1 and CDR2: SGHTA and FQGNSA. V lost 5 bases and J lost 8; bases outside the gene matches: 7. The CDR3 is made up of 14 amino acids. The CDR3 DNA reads TGTGCCAGCAGCCCTGGGACAGGGCAGGACATTCAGTACTTC. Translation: CASSPGTGQDIQYF.

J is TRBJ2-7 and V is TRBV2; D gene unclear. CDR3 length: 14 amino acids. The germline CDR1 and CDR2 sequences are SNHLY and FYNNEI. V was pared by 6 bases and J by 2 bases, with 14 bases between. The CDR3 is CASRVETYAYEQYV. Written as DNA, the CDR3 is TGTGCCAGCAGGGTAGAAACTTACGCCTACGAGCAGTACGTC.

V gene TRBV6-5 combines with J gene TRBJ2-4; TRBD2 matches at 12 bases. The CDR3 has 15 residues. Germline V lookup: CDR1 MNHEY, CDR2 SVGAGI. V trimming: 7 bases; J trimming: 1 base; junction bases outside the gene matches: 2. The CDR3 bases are TGTGCCAGCAAGACTAGCGGGAGTGCCAAAAACATTCAGTACTTC. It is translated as CASKTSGSAKNIQYF.

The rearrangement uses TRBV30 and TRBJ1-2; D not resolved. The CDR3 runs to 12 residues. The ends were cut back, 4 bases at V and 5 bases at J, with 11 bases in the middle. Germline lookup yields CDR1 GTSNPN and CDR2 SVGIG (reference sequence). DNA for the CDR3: TGTGCCTGGACACTAATCACTTATGGCTACACCTTC. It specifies CAWTLITYGYTF.

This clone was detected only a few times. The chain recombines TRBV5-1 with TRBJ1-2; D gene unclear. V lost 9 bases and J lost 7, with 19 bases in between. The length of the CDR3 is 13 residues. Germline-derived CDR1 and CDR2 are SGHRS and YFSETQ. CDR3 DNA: TGCGCCACCGCAGCCGACGGAGGGTCTGGCTACACCTTC. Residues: CATAADGGSGYTF. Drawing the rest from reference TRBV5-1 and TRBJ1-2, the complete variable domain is KAGVTQTPRYLIKTRGQQVTLSCSPISGHRSVSWYQQTPGQGLQFLFEYFSETQRNKGNFPGRFSGRQFSNSRSEMNVSTLELGDSALYLCATAADGGSGYTFGSGTRLTVV.

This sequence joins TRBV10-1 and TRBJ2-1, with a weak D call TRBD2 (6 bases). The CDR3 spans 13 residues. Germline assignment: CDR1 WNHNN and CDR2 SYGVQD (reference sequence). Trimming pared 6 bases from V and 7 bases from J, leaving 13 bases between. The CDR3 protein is CASSFGGNNEQFF. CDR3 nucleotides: TGCGCCAGCAGCTTTGGCGGGAATAATGAGCAGTTCTTC.

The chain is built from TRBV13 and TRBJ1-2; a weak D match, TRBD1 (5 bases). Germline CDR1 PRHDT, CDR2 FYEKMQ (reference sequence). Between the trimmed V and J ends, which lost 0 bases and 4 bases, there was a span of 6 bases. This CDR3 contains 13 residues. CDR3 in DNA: TGTGCCAGCAGCTTAGGGACAGCCTATGGCTACACCTTC. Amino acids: CASSLGTAYGYTF.

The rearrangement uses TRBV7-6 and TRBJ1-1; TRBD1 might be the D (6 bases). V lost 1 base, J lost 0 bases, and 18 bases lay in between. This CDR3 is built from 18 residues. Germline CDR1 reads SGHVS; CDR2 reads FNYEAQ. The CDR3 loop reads CASSLDPFPQGMNTEAFF. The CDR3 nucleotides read TGTGCCAGCAGCTTAGACCCATTCCCCCAGGGGATGAACACTGAAGCTTTCTTT.

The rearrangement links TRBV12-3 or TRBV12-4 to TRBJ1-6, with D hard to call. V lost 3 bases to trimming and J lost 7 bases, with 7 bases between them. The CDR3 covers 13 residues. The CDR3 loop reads CASSLYRNSPLHF. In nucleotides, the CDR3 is TGTGCCAGCAGTTTGTACAGAAATTCACCCCTCCACTTT.